This entry describes one TCR beta chain. Its antigen is as yet unknown. Mismatch with germline at one junction end may stem from a read error. These data belong to a study of T cells in Graves' hyperthyroidism and ophthalmopathy. RNA transcripts were the template for amplifying TCR beta CDR3 regions. Primed by the HTBI set, a first-round RT-PCR was run on the TCR CDR3. TCRdb re-derived calls from the multiplex PCR reads in MiXCR, one entry per CDR3 protein. The repertoire has approximately 510,000 distinct CDR3 sequences, approximately 48% of them found once; the top ten carry about 43%. The CDR3 loop spans 16 amino acids. In germline, CDR1 is SGHTA, CDR2 FQGNSA. Study-level points and caveats: Ophthalmopathy was predicted by the model a median of 6.5 months ahead of onset. Within blood appeared most thyroid clonotypes that had expanded above 0.001. Ophthalmopathy and stable hyperthyroidism were separated by a 13 V-J model.

Material: peripheral blood or thyroid tissue (not recorded which). The receptor was isolated from an adult woman with Graves' disease, either hyperthyroidism or ophthalmopathy (not recorded which). The chain uses TRBV7-2 and TRBJ1-5, with 8 bases matching TRBD1. CDR3 sequence reads: CASSSATGARNQPRHF. The CDR3, as DNA: TGTGCCAGCAGTTCCGCGACAGGGGCTCGCAATCAGCCCCGGCATTTT. The whole variable domain, remainder taken from reference TRBV7-2 and TRBJ1-5, is GAGVSQSPSNKVTEKGKDVELRCDPISGHTALYWYRQSLGQGLEFLIYFQGNSAPDKSGLPSDRFSAERTGGSVSTLTIQRTQQEDSAVYLCASSSATGARNQPRHFGDGTRLSIL.